This T cell receptor beta chain was sequenced in a study of cytomegalovirus exposure and HLA in healthy donors. Study details: In terms of ancestry, the Caucasian-associated cluster contained roughly 80% of the 398 genotyped donors. Overall study results and limits: About 90% or about 30% of the time was how often most TCR beta V segments were productive, according to an earlier analysis. The study assumed roughly uniform donor sequencing depth for presence/absence analyses. Sequencing likely caused a cluster of highly shared sequence variants.

Amplification used 60 Vbeta primers and 13 Jbeta primers. Only in-frame clones appear in the TCRdb table, and some are missing; sequencing was by immunoSEQ multiplex PCR. Here the sample spans over 130,000 clones, around 57% being singletons. On this clone: Its antigen remains unknown.

The CDR3 has 14 amino acids. The germline V gene encodes CDR1 MNHNS and CDR2 SASEGT. Losses at the gene ends were 6 bases for V and 17 bases for J; bases not matched to a gene: 16. The sequencing sample was made of PBMCs. This receptor was obtained from a male donor in good health and CMV-seronegative. This rearrangement joins TRBV6-1 to TRBJ1-6; 7 bases match TRBD1. CDR3 in amino acids: CASRGPGQLGGIHF. As DNA, the CDR3 is TGTGCCAGCAGGGGCCCGGGACAGCTTGGAGGTATCCACTTT.